This T cell receptor (beta chain) originates from a study of T cell responses to AZD1222 COVID-19 vaccine. Comments on this clone: Its antigen is currently unknown.

Study-level findings and limits: Seropositive at baseline were only a handful of AZD1222 recipients. CD4 TCRs associated with vaccination spanned spike, dominating at 160-218 and 743-854. Mostly white British, mostly female donors; authors suggested clonal diversity may be underestimated.

This CDR3 region has 11 residues. The V gene's germline CDR1 is GTSNPN and CDR2 SVGIG (reference sequence). V lost 6 bases, J lost 5 bases, and 11 bases lay in between. Only in-frame clones appear in the TCRdb table, and some are missing; sequencing was by immunoSEQ multiplex PCR. The repertoire has 90,000 or so clones, around 86% of them found once; the top ten carry 2% to 3%. Sequenced here: peripheral blood, sampled on day 0 of AZD1222 vaccination. The sequence came from an adult in good health. The chain is built from TRBV30 and TRBJ2-7, with D perhaps matching TRBD1 or TRBD2 (5 bases each). The CDR3 coding sequence is TGTGCCTGTGGGACGTCTGACGAGCAGTACTTC. It is translated as CACGTSDEQYF.